Sequencing of this T cell receptor beta chain was carried out in a study of cytomegalovirus exposure and HLA in healthy donors. In germline, CDR1 is SGHDT, CDR2 YYEEEE. CDR3 length: 15 residues. V dropped 2 bases and J dropped 2; count of bases not matched to a gene: 1. Points from the study as a whole: 150 or so TCR beta chains were listed as cytomegalovirus-associated.

Donors sampled were nominally healthy, though unrecorded immune exposures were likely. Of note for this clone: Its cognate antigen is unknown.

It was with 60 Vbeta and 13 Jbeta primers that the PCR ran. Sequencing was performed with immunoSEQ multiplex PCR; in TCRdb, only in-frame clones are kept and a portion is missing. Of around 120,000 clones listed, 60% to 85% were seen once; the top ten hold around 5.1%. This receptor was taken from a female donor in good health and CMV-seropositive. The J gene is TRBJ2-6, the V gene TRBV5-6, with 7 bases aligning to TRBD1. What was sequenced was PBMCs. The CDR3 nucleotides read TGTGCCAGCAGCTTCACAGGGGCTGGGGCCAACGTCCTGACTTTC. As protein: CASSFTGAGANVLTF.